This is a list of T cell receptor beta chains from one sample in a study of blood T cell repertoires in COVID-19. Assay used: immunoSEQ multiplex PCR; TCRdb lists only in-frame clones, some missing. The data hold fewer than 140,000 clones, with 76% observed a single time. Material for sequencing was peripheral blood. The receptor source for this set is a man older than 75 with COVID-19, enrolled during active disease. The CDR3 runs from the conserved cysteine through the conserved F or W.

TRBV14	TRBJ2-5	CASSQQMGGQETQYF
TRBV1	TRBJ2-5	CTSSQDNQRKETQYF
TRBV15	TRBJ2-1	CATSRDQIAGVYYNEQFF
TRBV25-1	TRBJ2-1	CASSGQADFSDNEQFF
TRBV5-1	TRBJ2-7	CASSLPRAAEDEQYF
TRBV29-1	TRBJ2-3	CSVGGTSGGTDTQYF
TRBV19	TRBJ2-1	CASRLAGGGNEQFF
TRBV6-1	TRBJ1-1	CASSDRGTGNTEAFF
TRBV15	TRBJ1-6	CATSTEGRSPLHF
TRBV7-2	TRBJ2-1	CASSLRQGENEQFF
TRBV3-1/TRBV3-2	TRBJ2-7	CASSHHGQGAREQYF
TRBV2	TRBJ1-1	CASSLQGVNTEAFF
TRBV7-2	TRBJ2-1	CASSLNGSPYNEQFF
TRBV5-4	TRBJ1-3	CASSQQGLGNTIYF
TRBV19	TRBJ2-1	CASSGTTVGYNEQFF
TRBV28	TRBJ1-5	CASSFPTPDRWSNQPQHF
TRBV18	TRBJ2-3	CASSSDSSTDTQYF
TRBV28	TRBJ1-2	CASFGKANYGYTF
TRBV5-1	TRBJ2-1	CASSLGGTSGYNEQFF
TRBV9	TRBJ1-2	CASSTGQRYGYTF
TRBV7-8	TRBJ2-7	CASSSTSRGTYEQYF
TRBV19	TRBJ1-2	CASSIKAGDGYTF
TRBV20-1	TRBJ2-7	CSARVGNEQYF
TRBV28	TRBJ1-2	CASSLWAAYGYTF
TRBV5-6	TRBJ1-2	CASSRGHRTNYGYTF
TRBV2	TRBJ2-7	CASSGRVLDEQYF
TRBV5-8	TRBJ1-1	CASQLSGSKNTEAFF
TRBV28	TRBJ1-1	CASSSWGGAFF
TRBV5-6	TRBJ2-1	CASSLAVAGRASNEQFF
TRBV5-1	TRBJ2-7	CASSRDFSYEQYF
TRBV19	TRBJ2-1	CASSTPSGNLIF
TRBV11-2	TRBJ2-1	CASSRLISREVKNEQFF
TRBV28	TRBJ1-4	CASSSTGRDEKLFF
TRBV6-6	TRBJ1-3	CASSLVEYSGNTIYF
TRBV6-5	TRBJ2-5	CASSPDRISWTQYF
TRBV4-1	TRBJ2-1	CASSQDPRGLYNEQFF
TRBV6-5	TRBJ1-2	CATRTGDGGYTF
TRBV6-5	TRBJ2-1	CASSLSGNEQFF
TRBV5-4	TRBJ2-3	CASSSTPMAARTDTQYF
TRBV7-9	TRBJ2-5	CASSLGSSGSGETQYF
TRBV28	TRBJ2-1	CASSLPLAGGYNEQFF
TRBV7-2	TRBJ2-1	CASSLDGQLYNEQFF
TRBV20-1	TRBJ2-1	CSAFGRNEQFF
TRBV3-1/TRBV3-2	TRBJ2-5	CASSPPGLQETQYF
TRBV7-8	TRBJ2-3	CASRQTRAAGDTQYF
TRBV5-4	TRBJ1-6	CASSPGSASQNSPLHF
TRBV12-3/TRBV12-4	TRBJ1-2	CASSLRGPWGYTF
TRBV28	TRBJ2-5	CASSGGPLGETQYF
TRBV6-2/TRBV6-3	TRBJ2-6	CASSYSNRGPFSGANVLTF
TRBV28	TRBJ2-7	CASSSPASTYEQYF
TRBV28	TRBJ1-5	CASSLPLDRSNQPQHF
TRBV7-3	TRBJ2-1	CASSPRQGVNNEQFF